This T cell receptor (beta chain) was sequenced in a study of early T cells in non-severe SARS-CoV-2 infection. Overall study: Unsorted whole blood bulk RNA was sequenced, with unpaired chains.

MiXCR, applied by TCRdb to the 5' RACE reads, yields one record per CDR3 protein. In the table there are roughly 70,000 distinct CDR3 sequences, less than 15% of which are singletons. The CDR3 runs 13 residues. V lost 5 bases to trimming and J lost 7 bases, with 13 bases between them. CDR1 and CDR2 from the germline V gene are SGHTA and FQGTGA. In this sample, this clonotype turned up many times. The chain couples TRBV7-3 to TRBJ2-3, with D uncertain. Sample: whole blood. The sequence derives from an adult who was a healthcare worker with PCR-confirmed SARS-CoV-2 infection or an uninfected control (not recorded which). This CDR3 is CASSPDGTYTQYF. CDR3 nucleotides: TGTGCCAGCAGCCCGGACGGAACCTATACGCAGTATTTT.